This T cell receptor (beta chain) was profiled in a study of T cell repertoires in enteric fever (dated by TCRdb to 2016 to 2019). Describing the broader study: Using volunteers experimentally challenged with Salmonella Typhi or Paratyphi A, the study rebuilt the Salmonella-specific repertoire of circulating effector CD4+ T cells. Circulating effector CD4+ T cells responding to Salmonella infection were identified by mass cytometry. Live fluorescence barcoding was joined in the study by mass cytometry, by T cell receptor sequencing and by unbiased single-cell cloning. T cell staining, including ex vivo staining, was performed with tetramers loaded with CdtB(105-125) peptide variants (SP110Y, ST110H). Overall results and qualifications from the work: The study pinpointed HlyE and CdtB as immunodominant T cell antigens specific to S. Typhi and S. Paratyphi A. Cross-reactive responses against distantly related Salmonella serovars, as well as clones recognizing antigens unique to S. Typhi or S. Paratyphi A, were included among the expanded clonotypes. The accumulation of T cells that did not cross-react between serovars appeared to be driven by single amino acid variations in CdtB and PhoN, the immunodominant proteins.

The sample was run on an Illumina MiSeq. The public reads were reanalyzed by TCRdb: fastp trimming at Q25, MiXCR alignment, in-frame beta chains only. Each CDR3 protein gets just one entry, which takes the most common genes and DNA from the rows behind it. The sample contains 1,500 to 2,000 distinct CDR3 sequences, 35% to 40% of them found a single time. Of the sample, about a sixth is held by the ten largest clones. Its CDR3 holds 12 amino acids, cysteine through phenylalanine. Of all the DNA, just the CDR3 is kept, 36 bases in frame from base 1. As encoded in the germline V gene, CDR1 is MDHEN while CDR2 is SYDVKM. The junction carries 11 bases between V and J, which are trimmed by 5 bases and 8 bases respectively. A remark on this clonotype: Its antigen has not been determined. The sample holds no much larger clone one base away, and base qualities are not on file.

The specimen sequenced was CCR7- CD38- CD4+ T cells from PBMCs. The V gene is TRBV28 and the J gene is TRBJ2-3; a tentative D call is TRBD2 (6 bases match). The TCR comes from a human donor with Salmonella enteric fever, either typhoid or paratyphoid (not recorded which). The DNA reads TGTGCCAGCAGTGTGACTAGAGGTACGCAGTATTTT. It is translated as CASSVTRGTQYF.